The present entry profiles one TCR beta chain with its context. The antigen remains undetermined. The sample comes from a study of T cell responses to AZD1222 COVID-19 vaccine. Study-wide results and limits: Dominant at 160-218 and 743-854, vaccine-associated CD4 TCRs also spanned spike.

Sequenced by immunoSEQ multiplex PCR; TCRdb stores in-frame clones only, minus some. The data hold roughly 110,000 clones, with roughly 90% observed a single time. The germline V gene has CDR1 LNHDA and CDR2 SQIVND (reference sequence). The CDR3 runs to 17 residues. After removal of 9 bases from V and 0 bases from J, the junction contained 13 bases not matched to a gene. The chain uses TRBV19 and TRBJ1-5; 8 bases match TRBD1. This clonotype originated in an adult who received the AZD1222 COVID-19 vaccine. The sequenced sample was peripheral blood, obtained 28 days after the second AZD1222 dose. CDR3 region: CASYGQGDAYSNQPQHF. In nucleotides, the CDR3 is TGTGCCAGCTACGGACAGGGCGATGCTTATAGCAATCAGCCCCAGCATTTT.